Listed below are T cell receptor beta chains from one sample, sequenced in a study of regulatory T cells in long-lasting Graves disease. Each CDR3 protein is one row after TCRdb ran MiXCR on the multiplex PCR reads. The sample records 580,000 or so distinct CDR3 sequences, about 16% being singletons. These data also formed part of another study, on T cells in Graves' hyperthyroidism and ophthalmopathy.

The material sequenced was peripheral blood mononuclear cells (PBMCs), taken at new diagnosis, from a patient treated with antithyroid drugs. These receptors came from a man in his late teens or twenties with Graves disease. Both conserved end residues are part of each CDR3. The D gene is left open where the match is weak. The size field is filled for only some rows; it gives once, few, many or a size class.

V gene	clone size	D gene	J gene	CDR3 DNA	CDR3 protein
TRBV5-6	.	TRBD1	TRBJ2-5	TGTGCCAGCAGCTACTCTCCGGACAGGGTTGAGACCCAGTACTTC	CASSYSPDRVETQYF
TRBV6-2/TRBV6-3	few	TRBD1	TRBJ2-5	TGTGCCAGCAGTTACTCATGGGACAGGGCCCAAGAGACCCAGTACTTC	CASSYSWDRAQETQYF
TRBV18	many	TRBD1	TRBJ2-2	TGTGCCAGCTCGCCGACAGGGAGGAACACCGGGGAGCTGTTTTTT	CASSPTGRNTGELFF
TRBV5-1	.	.	TRBJ2-1	TGCGCCAGCAGCTCCGGAGGGGACTCCTACAATGAGCAGTTCTTC	CASSSGGDSYNEQFF
TRBV7-2	many	TRBD2	TRBJ2-7	TGTGCCAGCAGCTTAGAACTAGCGGGAGGAGTCGAGCAGTACTTC	CASSLELAGGVEQYF
TRBV6-2/TRBV6-3	many	TRBD2	TRBJ2-1	TGTGCCAGCAGTTACTGGGCGGGAGGGTCGAATGAGCAGTTCTTC	CASSYWAGGSNEQFF
TRBV3-1	.	.	TRBJ2-2	TGTGCCAGCAGGCTTACAGGGGGGGCCACCCGGGAGCTGTTTTTT	CASRLTGGATRELFF
TRBV3-1	few	TRBD1	TRBJ1-4	TGTGCCAGCAGCCAAGATCAGGGGGCGGATGAAAAACTGTTTTTT	CASSQDQGADEKLFF
TRBV20-1	.	TRBD2	TRBJ2-5	TGCAGTGCTCCGAGGGCGGGAGGCCTCCAAGAGACCCAGTACTTC	CSAPRAGGLQETQYF
TRBV11-2	many	TRBD2	TRBJ2-1	TGTGCCAGCAGCTTCCGACTAGCGGGCCTCTCCTACAATGAGCAGTTCTTC	CASSFRLAGLSYNEQFF
TRBV5-1	many	.	TRBJ2-1	TGCGCCAGCAGCTCCGACTCCGTCTCCTACAATGAGCAGTTCTTC	CASSSDSVSYNEQFF
TRBV6-1	few	.	TRBJ2-1	TGTGCCAGCACCCGGGATTCCGCGTTTGGGGAGCAGTTCTTC	CASTRDSAFGEQFF
TRBV11-2	many	.	TRBJ2-7	TGTGCCAGCAGCTACGACCACTACGAGCAGTACTTC	CASSYDHYEQYF
TRBV30	few	TRBD2	TRBJ2-7	TGTGCCTGCCAAACTAGCGGGAAGGTCTACGAGCAGTACTTC	CACQTSGKVYEQYF
TRBV27	few	TRBD2	TRBJ2-2	TGTGCCGGCAGTTTTATTAGCGGGAGGCCTCTCTGGGAGCTGTTTTTT	CAGSFISGRPLWELFF
TRBV5-1	.	TRBD1	TRBJ2-5	TGCGCCAGCAGCTTGTGGGACAGGGAAAAGACCCAGTACTTC	CASSLWDREKTQYF
TRBV3-1	many	.	TRBJ2-1	TGTGCCAGCACCTTCGGAAGAGACAATGAGCAGTTCTTC	CASTFGRDNEQFF
TRBV25-1	few	.	TRBJ1-1	TGTGCCAGCAGTGAATATAGCCGACAGCGCGGTGAAGCTTTCTTT	CASSEYSRQRGEAFF
TRBV20-1	.	.	TRBJ1-5	TGCAGTGCTAGTGGGGCCCCATCGAATGGCAATCAGCCCCAGCATTTT	CSASGAPSNGNQPQHF
TRBV5-1	few	.	TRBJ2-7	TGCGCCAGCAGCTTCAGTGGGCTTTCCGAGCAGTACTTC	CASSFSGLSEQYF
TRBV11-2	.	.	TRBJ2-3	TGTGCCAGCAGGACCGGAAGTGCTACGCAGTATTTT	CASRTGSATQYF
TRBV5-6	few	TRBD2	TRBJ2-1	TGTGCCAGCAGCTTGGTTAGCGGGAGCTTATCCTACAATGAGCAGTTCTTC	CASSLVSGSLSYNEQFF
TRBV20-1	.	TRBD2	TRBJ2-2	TGCAGTGCACCAGCGGGAGGCCCTAACACCGGGGAGCTGTTTTTT	CSAPAGGPNTGELFF
TRBV5-4	many	TRBD2	TRBJ2-7	TGTGCCACCACTGACGTGGGACTAGCGGGATACGAGCAGTACTTC	CATTDVGLAGYEQYF
TRBV20-1	many	.	TRBJ2-2	TGCAGTGCAAGGGACGGTACCCGGGGGACCGGGGAGCTGTTTTTT	CSARDGTRGTGELFF
TRBV20-1	few	.	TRBJ2-3	TGCAGTGCACAGGGGCGGGGTCCTAGCACAGATACGCAGTATTTT	CSAQGRGPSTDTQYF